The rows below give T cell receptor beta chains drawn from one sample of a study of cytomegalovirus exposure and HLA in healthy donors. Produced via immunoSEQ multiplex PCR; TCRdb's table is partial and in-frame only. This repertoire shows about 130,000 clones, 74% found once; its top ten account for roughly 6%. The sample was PBMCs. The receptor set was obtained from a woman aged 45-59 years in good health and CMV-seropositive. CDR3s include the opening cysteine and the closing phenylalanine or tryptophan. D genes are given only for firm matches. The size field is filled for only some rows; it gives once, few, many or a size class.

TGTGCCAGCAGTGGGTCTAGACAGGGGATGCAGCCCCAGCATTTT,CASSGSRQGMQPQHF,.,TRBV2,TRBJ1-5,TRBD1
TGTGCCAGCAGCTTACAGGTCGCGTCGGGCGAGCAGTACTTC,CASSLQVASGEQYF,few,TRBV5-4,TRBJ2-7,.
TGTGCCAGCAGGATCCCGGGACAGGGGCCAGATACGCAGTATTTT,CASRIPGQGPDTQYF,.,TRBV5-4,TRBJ2-3,TRBD1
TGTGCCAGCAGGGGAGGGGTTTCTGAAGCTTTCTTT,CASRGGVSEAFF,.,TRBV28,TRBJ1-1,.
TGTGCCAGCAGCCCCCGGGTGGGTAAAGCTGGAAACACCATATATTTT,CASSPRVGKAGNTIYF,.,TRBV14,TRBJ1-3,.
TGTGCCAGCAGTGAAGTCCCTAGTTGGGAGGAGACCCAGTACTTC,CASSEVPSWEETQYF,few,TRBV6-1,TRBJ2-5,.
TGCGCCAGCAGCTTGGGGGGGACTAGCGGGGCCTACAATGAGCAGTTCTTC,CASSLGGTSGAYNEQFF,.,TRBV5-1,TRBJ2-1,TRBD2
TGTGCCAGCAGCTTACGCCCCCTTGGGACAGTGGGAGAGACCCAGTACTTC,CASSLRPLGTVGETQYF,.,TRBV7-8,TRBJ2-5,TRBD1
TGCGCCAGCAGCCAGGATGGGACTGACGGCTACACCTTC,CASSQDGTDGYTF,.,TRBV4-3,TRBJ1-2,.
TGCGCCAGCAGTCCGGAGTCCGGCGGCTCAGAGACCCAGTACTTC,CASSPESGGSETQYF,.,TRBV5-1,TRBJ2-5,.
TGCGCCAGCAGTCAATTGGGGCTGATTAATGAAAAACTGTTTTTT,CASSQLGLINEKLFF,.,TRBV23-1,TRBJ1-4,.
TGTGCCTGCCTCCGGGAAGGATCGTACTATGGCTACACCTTC,CACLREGSYYGYTF,.,TRBV30,TRBJ1-2,.
TGCGCCAGCAGCTTGGGACAGGGAGAAACTGAAGCTTTCTTT,CASSLGQGETEAFF,.,TRBV5-1,TRBJ1-1,TRBD1
TGTGCCATCAGTGAGGGAATCGAGGACAGTAAGACCCAGTACTTC,CAISEGIEDSKTQYF,.,TRBV10-3,TRBJ2-5,.
TGCGCCAGCAGCCCAGAGGACAGGGACAATAGGCCCCAGCATTTT,CASSPEDRDNRPQHF,.,TRBV4-1,TRBJ1-5,TRBD1
TGCAGCGTTGCTGGTGGACAGGGGTCCTACGAGCAGTACTTC,CSVAGGQGSYEQYF,.,TRBV29-1,TRBJ2-7,TRBD1
TGTGCCAGCAGCACGGGGACAGCCTCTGGGGGAGAGACCCAGTACTTC,CASSTGTASGGETQYF,.,TRBV21-1,TRBJ2-5,.
TGTGCCAGCAGAAAGGGACAGGGGTTCACCGGGGAGCTGTTTTTT,CASRKGQGFTGELFF,.,TRBV27,TRBJ2-2,TRBD1
TGTGCCAGCAAGGGGGACGGACTAGCAACAGAGCAGTACTTC,CASKGDGLATEQYF,once,TRBV2,TRBJ2-7,TRBD2
TGTGCCAGCAGTCCAAGAAGCGGGGGCCAAGAGACCCAGTACTTC,CASSPRSGGQETQYF,.,TRBV6-6,TRBJ2-5,TRBD2
TGTGCCAGCACGACGGGAGACACAGATACGCAGTATTTT,CASTTGDTDTQYF,.,TRBV2,TRBJ2-3,.
TGTGCCAGCACAGGTAGCGGGGCCGATACGCAGTATTTT,CASTGSGADTQYF,.,TRBV6-5,TRBJ2-3,TRBD2
TGCGCCAGCAGCCCCTCCAATGGGGGGGCCAGAAACACCATATATTTT,CASSPSNGGARNTIYF,.,TRBV4-3,TRBJ1-3,.
TGTGCCAGCAGGGCCGGGACAGAGAACACTGAAGCTTTCTTT,CASRAGTENTEAFF,.,TRBV6-5,TRBJ1-1,TRBD1
TGTGCCAGCAGCTTGGTTGCAGGGCGGAACACTGAAGCTTTCTTT,CASSLVAGRNTEAFF,.,TRBV5-8,TRBJ1-1,.
TGTGCCAGCAGCTGGGCGGGGAAAGAGACCCAGTACTTC,CASSWAGKETQYF,.,TRBV7-9,TRBJ2-5,.
TGTGCCAGCAGCCGACTAGCGGTGGGGACCGGGGAGCTGTTTTTT,CASSRLAVGTGELFF,.,TRBV7-2,TRBJ2-2,TRBD2
TGTGCCAGCGGCTGGGGGCTGAACTCTGGAAACACCATATATTTT,CASGWGLNSGNTIYF,once,TRBV7-2,TRBJ1-3,.
TGTGCCTGGGGACAGGGAAGGGAAAAACTGTTTTTT,CAWGQGREKLFF,.,TRBV30,TRBJ1-4,TRBD1
TGTGCCAGCAGCCAAACAGGGGCGCGGTATTCACCCCTCCACTTT,CASSQTGARYSPLHF,once,TRBV11-2,TRBJ1-6,TRBD1